The clone carrying this T cell receptor beta chain was found a few times. The junction departs from the called germline gene at one end, perhaps through a read error. The data stem from a study of blood T cells in healthy people across ages. Whole-study context: Using template switching, researchers captured about one barcoded beta molecule for each two T cells.

The CDR3 totals 15 residues. Looked up from germline, CDR1 is MNHEY and CDR2 is SMNVEV (reference sequence). Extraction yielded at least 5.5 micrograms of total RNA per sample. Using a J-beta primer mix together with a sample-barcoded 5' primer, a second PCR was run for roughly 6 to 12 cycles. TCRdb recomputed calls from the 5' RACE reads with MiXCR, one row per CDR3 protein. The data show approximately 900,000 distinct CDR3 sequences, with about 28% seen just once and roughly 10% held by the top ten. The same data also went into a second study, on T cells of mothers and their children. As that report states: Slightly higher but non-significant overlap marked related mother-child pairs versus unrelated pairs.

The sequenced sample was blood. The genes are TRBV27 and TRBJ1-2; a possible D gene is TRBD1 (6 bases). This receptor was obtained from a woman aged 35 to 49 in good health. CDR3 protein: CASGLGGGADYGYTF. Here the CDR3 DNA reads TGTGCCAGCGGTTTAGGGGGGGGAGCAGACTATGGCTACACCTTC.